This TCR beta chain is from a study of blood T cells in healthy people across ages. RNA extraction gave at least 6 micrograms of total RNA per sample. Primers used in a second PCR of about 7 to 12 cycles were a sample-barcoded 5' primer and a J-beta primer mix. TCRdb reanalysed the 5' RACE reads using MiXCR and keeps one entry per CDR3 protein. The data contain about 590,000 distinct CDR3 sequences, under 30% of them singletons. A word on this clonotype: Its antigen is currently unknown.

The CDR3 contains 14 residues. CDR1 is MNHEY and CDR2 is SVGEGT in the germline V gene. Between the trimmed V and J ends, which lost 0 bases and 11 bases, there was a span of 14 bases. Study observations and caveats: Bulk PBMC profiling left naive and antigen-experienced comparisons inconclusive. Comparison with aged donors showed that long-lived donors had more naive CD4+ cells and higher diversity. The recorded TCR beta diversity per million T cells decreased in a roughly linear manner with age.

The chain joins TRBV6-2 or TRBV6-3 to TRBJ1-5, with D uncertain. Sequencing was carried out using blood. The source of this sequence is a woman older than 75 in good health. The CDR3 protein is CASSYSRAGGTQHF. Here the CDR3 DNA reads TGTGCCAGCAGTTACTCGAGGGCCGGTGGGACCCAGCATTTT.